One sample yielded the 25 T cell receptor beta chains listed below, sequenced in a study of blood T cell repertoires in COVID-19. Clones were read by immunoSEQ multiplex PCR, and TCRdb kept only the in-frame ones, dropping some. The table shows some 190,000 clones, with approximately 90% occurring only once. Sequencing used peripheral blood. All receptors derive from a human donor in a cohort sampled during active COVID-19.

The chain carries TRBV27 and TRBJ2-3, with TRBD2 matching over 7 bases. The CDR3 has 15 amino acids. The germline V gene has CDR1 MNHEY and CDR2 SMNVEV (reference sequence). Germline trimming cut 3 bases from V and 5 bases from J; bases unmatched to any gene: 8. The chain's CDR3 is CASSLGGGPLDTQYF. The CDR3 DNA is TGTGCCAGCAGTTTGGGGGGGGGACCTCTAGATACGCAGTATTTT.

The sample holds one count of this clone. The chain links TRBV10-3 to TRBJ1-6, with 8 bases aligning to TRBD1. Germline loops: CDR1 ENHRY, CDR2 SYGVKD. The ends lost 0 bases at V and 5 bases at J; junction bases unmatched: 6. The CDR3 covers 17 residues. The CDR3 DNA reads as TGTGCCATCAGTGAGTCGCTGGGGGACAGGAATAATTCACCCCTCCACTTT. Protein product: CAISESLGDRNNSPLHF.

This clone was detected once. This sequence joins TRBV7-2 and TRBJ2-7; the match to TRBD2 covers 13 bases. V lost 4 bases to trimming and J lost 10 bases; unmatched junction nucleotides: 4. Germline loops: CDR1 SGHTA, CDR2 FQGNSA. CDR3 length: 13 residues. DNA for the CDR3: TGTGCCAGCAGCTCCCGGACTAGCGGGAGTCAGTACTTC. Amino acid sequence: CASSSRTSGSQYF.

This chain joins TRBV6-5 and TRBJ2-3; no reliable D call. The CDR3 is 13 amino acids. V was shortened by 0 bases and J by 4 bases, with 5 bases between the two germline ends. CDR1 is MNHEY, CDR2 SVGAGI, per germline. The CDR3 protein is CASSYSGSDTQYF. CDR3 nucleotide sequence: TGTGCCAGCAGTTACTCCGGGTCAGATACGCAGTATTTT.

The genes are TRBV27 and TRBJ2-7, with TRBD1 identical over 7 bases. Per the germline V gene, CDR1 is MNHEY and CDR2 is SMNVEV (reference sequence). This CDR3 region has 15 residues. J lost 4 bases, V lost 6 bases, and 12 bases had no gene match. The CDR3 region has the DNA TGTGCCAGCAGGGCCGGGACAGAGGGTCCTTACGAGCAGTACTTC. Protein sequence: CASRAGTEGPYEQYF.

V gene TRBV6-2 or TRBV6-3 combines with J gene TRBJ2-7; 12 nucleotides match TRBD1. The V segment lost 5 bases and the J segment 6 bases; nucleotides outside the gene matches: 8. Germline lookup yields CDR1 MNHEY and CDR2 SVGEGT. CDR3 length equals 15 residues. The chain's CDR3 is CASSDPGTGGGEQYF. CDR3 nucleotides: TGTGCCAGCAGTGACCCCGGGACAGGGGGCGGCGAGCAGTACTTC.

The V call is TRBV11-3, the J call TRBJ2-1; no clear D gene. The CDR3 is 14 amino acids. Germline loops: CDR1 SGHNT, CDR2 YENEEA. V lost 3 bases and J 0 bases, leaving 6 bases between the germline ends. CDR3 nucleotides: TGTGCCAGCAGCTTCGATAGCTCCTACAATGAGCAGTTCTTC. This sequence encodes CASSFDSSYNEQFF. The full variable domain, its missing parts supplied by reference TRBV11-3 and TRBJ2-1, is EAGVVQSPRYKIIEKKQPVAFWCNPISGHNTLYWYLQNLGQGPELLIRYENEEAVDDSQLPKDRFSAERLKGVDSTLKIQPAELGDSAVYLCASSFDSSYNEQFFGPGTRLTVL.

CDR3 in DNA: TGTGCCAGCAGCTTGACTAGCGGGGTAACCTACGAGCAGTACTTC. It translates to CASSLTSGVTYEQYF. J is TRBJ2-7 and V is TRBV7-2, with 11 bases matching TRBD2. The germline CDR1 and CDR2 sequences are SGHTA and FQGNSA. The CDR3 is made up of 15 amino acids. After removal of 3 bases from V and 2 bases from J, the junction contained 3 bases not matched to a gene.

As DNA, the CDR3 is TGCGCCAGCAGTCCTGGACAGGGGGCGAGCGAGCAGTACTTC. It codes for CASSPGQGASEQYF. This sequence joins TRBV10-1 and TRBJ2-7; 11 bases are a match to TRBD1. The germline gives CDR1 WNHNN, CDR2 SYGVQD (reference sequence). The CDR3 has 14 residues. V lost 5 bases, J lost 6 bases, and 6 bases stayed unmatched.

The chain is built from TRBV28 and TRBJ2-2, with TRBD2 matching over 11 bases. This CDR3 has 17 amino acids. V was pared by 6 bases and J by 5 bases, with 11 bases of the junction left unmatched. Germline V gene data show CDR1 as MDHEN and CDR2 as SYDVKM. This CDR3 is CASRSPRLAGGTGELFF. The CDR3 nucleotides read TGTGCCAGCAGGTCCCCCCGGCTAGCGGGAGGTACCGGGGAGCTGTTTTTT.

The gene calls are TRBV19 and TRBJ2-3; a weak D match, TRBD2 (5 bases). The CDR3 runs to 16 residues. Germline CDR1 and CDR2: LNHDA and SQIVND (reference sequence). The V and J ends lost 5 bases and 4 bases respectively, with 19 bases between them. For the CDR3, the DNA is TGTGCCAGTAGTTCTCTCGGACGCGAGAGGGCAGATACGCAGTATTTT. Amino acids: CASSSLGRERADTQYF.

The chain recombines TRBV21-1 with TRBJ1-2. TRBV21-1 counts as a pseudogene. The CDR3 sequence is 17 residues long. CDR3: CASSPPLGGFPAGIDTF. CDR3 DNA: TGTGCCAGCAGTCCTCCTTTGGGGGGATTCCCCGCAGGGATTGACACCTTC.

This rearrangement joins TRBV27 to TRBJ1-5, with a possible D match to TRBD1 (5 bases). This CDR3 spans 14 amino acids. Per germline, CDR1 MNHEY and CDR2 SMNVEV (reference sequence). V was cut by 8 bases and J by 4 bases, with 15 bases left in between. Written as DNA, the CDR3 is TGTGCCAGCTCCAGGGTGGGCAAGAATCAGCCCCAGCATTTT. It yields the protein CASSRVGKNQPQHF.

This clone came up a few times. The CDR3 loop reads CSVETGSVYGYTF. The DNA of the CDR3 is TGCAGCGTTGAAACAGGGAGCGTCTATGGCTACACCTTC. This chain uses TRBV29-1 with TRBJ1-2, with D possibly TRBD1 on 6 matching bases. V lost 2 bases and J 4 bases, leaving 11 bases between the germline ends. CDR3 length: 13 residues. From germline, CDR1 is SQVTM and CDR2 ANQGSEA.

This clone occurred once. V usage is TRBV27 and J usage is TRBJ1-2, with 9 nucleotides matching TRBD1. Germline CDR1 and CDR2: MNHEY and SMNVEV (reference sequence). V was clipped by 2 bases and J by 5 bases; unmatched bases: 3. CDR3 length equals 14 residues. CDR3 sequence reads: CASSLTGGRYGYTF. CDR3 in DNA: TGTGCCAGCAGTTTAACAGGGGGCAGGTATGGCTACACCTTC.

The J gene is TRBJ2-1, the V gene TRBV27; D gene unclear. CDR3 length: 17 residues. Germline assignment: CDR1 MNHEY and CDR2 SMNVEV (reference sequence). The ends were cut back, 5 bases at V and 0 bases at J, with 17 bases in the middle. The CDR3 spells CASSKNPKAFSYNEQFF. CDR3 nucleotides: TGTGCCAGCAGTAAAAACCCCAAAGCCTTCTCCTACAATGAGCAGTTCTTC.

The chain combines TRBV4-1 with TRBJ1-1; maybe TRBD1 (6 bases). Germline V gene sequence: CDR1 MGHRA, CDR2 YSYEKL. This CDR3 region has 15 residues. Trimming left V 3 bases short and J 4 bases short, with 15 bases between. CDR3 in amino acids: CASSQLTGSTTEAFF. In nucleotides, the CDR3 is TGCGCCAGCAGCCAGCTGACAGGTTCGACCACTGAAGCTTTCTTT.

This clone was seen a handful of times. The V call is TRBV7-2, the J call TRBJ2-5; 7 bases are a match to TRBD2. Germline loops: CDR1 SGHTA, CDR2 FQGNSA. The length of the CDR3 is 15 residues. The trim removed 6 bases at V and 5 bases at J, leaving 12 bases unmatched. CDR3 loop: CASRSGGLPRETQYF. In DNA, the CDR3 is TGTGCCAGCAGGTCGGGGGGACTGCCGAGGGAGACCCAGTACTTC.

In nucleotides, the CDR3 is TGTGCCAGCAGTTCGGGACAGGTTGGCACAGATACGCAGTATTTT. Protein product: CASSSGQVGTDTQYF. The chain recombines TRBV28 with TRBJ2-3; 8 nucleotides line up with TRBD1. Germline CDR1 and CDR2: MDHEN and SYDVKM. V shed 4 bases and J 1 base; nucleotides not matched to a gene: 4. CDR3 length: 15 amino acids.

The chain joins TRBV7-8 to TRBJ2-2; D is undetermined. The CDR3 length is 12 residues. CDR1 and CDR2 from the germline V gene are SGHVS and FQNEAQ. V lost 8 bases and J lost 7, with 11 bases in between. The CDR3 DNA reads TGTGCCAGCGCGTTCGGTGTCGGGGAGCTGTTTTTT. It translates to CASAFGVGELFF. The full variable domain, in which reference TRBV7-8 and TRBJ2-2 provide the parts outside the CDR3, is GAGVSQSPRYKVAKRGQDVALRCDPISGHVSLFWYQQALGQGPEFLTYFQNEAQLDKSGLPSDRFFAERPEGSVSTLKIQRTQQEDSAVYLCASAFGVGELFFGEGSRLTVL.

The chain links TRBV6-1 to TRBJ1-1; maybe TRBD1 (5 bases). This CDR3 is 16 amino acids long. Trimming took 3 bases from V and 0 from J, leaving 14 bases between them. Germline V gene data show CDR1 as MNHNS and CDR2 as SASEGT. The DNA of the CDR3 is TGTGCCAGCAGTGATCCCGGCGACAGCATGAACACTGAAGCTTTCTTT. This codes for CASSDPGDSMNTEAFF.

The DNA for the CDR3 is TGCAGCGTCGAACTGGGAGCAGATACGCAGTATTTT. Translating gives CSVELGADTQYF. This chain uses TRBV29-1 with TRBJ2-3; D is perhaps TRBD2 (5 bases). Trimming took off 6 bases at V and 4 bases at J, with 11 bases between the two ends. This CDR3 is 12 amino acids long. Germline CDR1 is SQVTM and CDR2 is ANQGSEA.

This clone was observed once. This chain connects TRBV6-6 to TRBJ2-7; no reliable D call. The CDR3 has 13 amino acids. Trimming left V 0 bases short and J 4 bases short, with 7 bases between. Germline V gene lookup returns CDR1 MNHNY and CDR2 SVGAGI (reference sequence). CDR3 DNA sequence: TGTGCCAGCAGTTACTCTCGTATTTACGAGCAGTACTTC. Encoded protein: CASSYSRIYEQYF.

The chain uses TRBV9 and TRBJ2-1; 12 nucleotides agree with TRBD2. The germline V gene has CDR1 SGDLS and CDR2 YYNGEE. J was trimmed by 5 bases and V by 3 bases; bases with no gene match: 6. The CDR3 loop spans 16 amino acids. CDR3 loop: CASSARTSGEHNEQFF. For the CDR3, the DNA is TGTGCCAGCAGCGCCAGGACTAGCGGGGAACACAATGAGCAGTTCTTC.

The chain employs TRBV19 and TRBJ1-2; a possible D gene is TRBD1 (6 bases). The CDR3 totals 15 residues. The ends were cut back, 1 base at V and 5 bases at J, with 14 bases in the middle. The V gene's germline CDR1 is LNHDA and CDR2 SQIVND (reference sequence). CDR3 sequence: CASSIGQGLRYGYTF. The CDR3, as DNA: TGTGCCAGTAGTATAGGTCAGGGGCTTCGGTATGGCTACACCTTC.